Following are 25 T cell receptor beta chains from one sample sequenced in a study of blood T cells in healthy people across ages. Combining a sample-barcoded 5' primer with a J-beta primer mix, a second PCR ran for about 7 to 12 cycles. MiXCR, run by TCRdb on the 5' RACE reads, gives a single entry per CDR3 protein. The data show approximately 810,000 distinct CDR3 sequences, with about 28% seen just once and roughly 17% held by the top ten. The source material was blood. These receptors were obtained from a woman older than 75 in good health.

The J gene is TRBJ1-5, the V gene TRBV5-4; TRBD1 agrees at 7 bases. Germline CDR1 reads SGHNT; CDR2 reads YYREEE (reference sequence). J lost 0 bases, V lost 5 bases, and 8 bases had no gene match. The CDR3 runs to 16 residues. The CDR3 region has the DNA TGTGCCAGCAGTTACCGACAGGGAAATAGCAATCAGCCCCAGCATTTT. This gives the protein CASSYRQGNSNQPQHF.

V gene TRBV30 combines with J gene TRBJ2-2; either TRBD1 or TRBD2 may supply D (5 bases each). Germline values: CDR1 GTSNPN, CDR2 SVGIG (reference sequence). With 0 bases removed from V and 6 bases from J, the gap between germline ends came to 11 bases. The CDR3 sequence is 14 residues long. The CDR3 loop reads CAWSVAGTAGELFF. The CDR3 DNA is TGTGCCTGGAGTGTAGCAGGGACGGCCGGGGAGCTGTTTTTT.

This chain connects TRBV6-2 or TRBV6-3 to TRBJ2-4; no reliable D call. With the DNA end fitting TRBJ2-7 better, the J assignment may be wrong. The CDR3 sequence is 14 residues long. The V gene's germline CDR1 is MNHEY and CDR2 SVGEGT. CDR3 residues: CASSTHEGQYEQYF. In nucleotides, the CDR3 is TGTGCCAGCAGTACCCACGAAGGGCAGTACGAGCAGTACTTC.

This clonotype was detected ten times or more. V is TRBV6-6 and J is TRBJ2-3; D unresolved. The CDR3 is 11 amino acids. The germline V gene has CDR1 MNHNY and CDR2 SVGAGI (reference sequence). Trimming shortened V by 7 bases and J by 0 bases, and 2 bases separated the two germline ends. The CDR3 sequence: CASTSTDTQYF. The CDR3 DNA is TGTGCCAGCACTAGCACAGATACGCAGTATTTT.

The chain recombines TRBV4-2 with TRBJ1-5, with D perhaps matching TRBD1 (6 bases). This CDR3 is 14 amino acids long. In germline, CDR1 is LGHNA, CDR2 YNFKEQ. V was clipped by 1 base and J by 3 bases, with 7 bases between them. DNA for the CDR3: TGTGCCAGCAGCCAAGCAGGGGACAATCAGCCCCAGCATTTT. Protein sequence: CASSQAGDNQPQHF.

This clonotype occurred a few times. This chain connects TRBV7-2 to TRBJ1-6, with TRBD1 matching 8 bases. CDR1 is SGHTA, CDR2 FQGNSA, per germline. The CDR3 is made up of 16 amino acids. V shed 1 base, J shed 6 bases, and the junction held 5 bases outside the gene matches. The CDR3 spells CASSLVPDRANSPLHF. The CDR3 region has the DNA TGTGCCAGCAGCTTAGTTCCGGACAGGGCTAATTCACCCCTCCACTTT.

In regard to this clonotype: A read error is possible here, since a much larger clone lies one base away. V usage is TRBV10-2 and J usage is TRBJ2-4, with a possible D match to TRBD1 (6 bases). The J call is doubtful: the DNA matches TRBJ2-7 better. The CDR3 length is 15 residues. Germline CDR1 WSHSY, CDR2 SAAADI. The CDR3 coding sequence is TGCGCCAGCAGTGAAACAGGGAGTGCCCCCTACGAGCAGTACTTC. It yields the protein CASSETGSAPYEQYF.

As for this clonotype: A much larger clone lies a single base off, so this may be a read error. V and J are TRBV24-1 and TRBJ2-7, with no clear D. Per germline, CDR1 KGHDR and CDR2 SFDVKD. V lost 7 bases and J lost 6, with 9 bases in between. The CDR3 sequence is 11 residues long. In DNA, the CDR3 is TGTGCCACCAGACTGCTTGTCGAGCAGTACTTC. Amino acids: CATRLLVEQYF.

This clonotype was detected many times. The junction and the germline gene differ at one end; a read error may be behind it. V usage is TRBV6-2 or TRBV6-3 and J usage is TRBJ2-7; no reliable D call. CDR3 length: 14 residues. Per germline, CDR1 MNHEY and CDR2 SVGEGT. In DNA form, the CDR3 reads TGTGCCAGCAGATACTCACGGACGGGCTACGAGCAGTACTTC. It specifies CASRYSRTGYEQYF.

This clonotype was found many times. The chain joins TRBV9 to TRBJ1-1; D is undetermined. V was shortened by 4 bases and J by 0 bases, with 7 bases between the two germline ends. The length of the CDR3 is 13 residues. In germline, CDR1 is SGDLS, CDR2 YYNGEE. The CDR3 sequence is CASSYSMNTEAFF. DNA for the CDR3: TGTGCCAGCAGCTACTCTATGAACACTGAAGCTTTCTTT.

About this clonotype itself: This may be a read error: a much more frequent sequence differs by one nucleotide. This chain links TRBV7-8 with TRBJ2-7; D uncertain. The V and J ends lost 5 bases and 7 bases respectively, with 15 bases between them. CDR3 length: 13 amino acids. The germline V gene has CDR1 SGHVS and CDR2 FQNEAQ. This CDR3 is CASSPRVYNEQYF. CDR3 sequence (DNA): TGTGCCAGCAGCCCCCGGGTCTACAATGAGCAGTACTTC.

Only a few counts were recorded for this clonotype. The chain is built from TRBV5-4 and TRBJ1-1; 10 bases map to TRBD1. Germline V gives CDR1 SGHNT, CDR2 YYREEE (reference sequence). The CDR3 length is 16 residues. V shed 0 bases and J 5 bases; nucleotides not matched to a gene: 7. The CDR3 region is CASSLEPGTGETEAFF. CDR3 bases: TGTGCCAGCAGCTTGGAGCCCGGGACAGGGGAGACTGAAGCTTTCTTT.

This clonotype has at least ten counts. The J gene is TRBJ2-7, the V gene TRBV20-1; tentative D call: TRBD1 (5 bases). The V and J ends lost 5 bases and 2 bases respectively, with 10 bases between them. The CDR3 consists of 12 residues. Germline-derived CDR1 and CDR2 are DFQATT and SNEGSKA (reference sequence). The CDR3 region is CSAHDSPYEQYF. The DNA for the CDR3 is TGCAGTGCTCACGACAGTCCCTACGAGCAGTACTTC.

This clonotype was counted a single time. The V gene is TRBV28, the J gene TRBJ2-7, with TRBD1 matching over 10 bases. This CDR3 has 14 amino acids. CDR1 is MDHEN, CDR2 SYDVKM, per germline. Unmatched junction bases numbered 7, after V lost 6 bases and J lost 5 bases. Written as DNA, the CDR3 is TGTGCCAGCAGGGGGAGGGACAGGGGCCACGAGCAGTACTTC. Amino acids: CASRGRDRGHEQYF.

This clonotype has only one observation. J is TRBJ2-1 and V is TRBV21-1; TRBD1, the table's D call, was not compared with the DNA. TRBV21-1 is tagged as a pseudogene. The CDR3 is made up of 16 amino acids. CDR3 sequence: CAISERDRGSYNEQFF. Written as DNA, the CDR3 is TGTGCCATCAGTGAGAGGGACAGGGGATCCTACAATGAGCAGTTCTTC.

This clonotype was counted at least ten times. The CDR3 sequence is CASRQAVWETQYF. CDR3 nucleotide sequence: TGTGCCAGCAGACAGGCCGTCTGGGAGACCCAGTACTTC. The chain uses TRBV6-2 or TRBV6-3 and TRBJ2-5; TRBD1 is a possible D gene (5 bases). Trimming left V 6 bases short and J 5 bases short, with 13 bases between. The CDR3 extends over 13 amino acids. Germline assignment: CDR1 MNHEY and CDR2 SVGEGT.

The sample holds many counts of this clonotype. The CDR3 reads CSVPTSGGMDETQYF. CDR3 DNA sequence: TGCAGCGTCCCGACTAGCGGGGGGATGGATGAGACCCAGTACTTC. The chain employs TRBV29-1 and TRBJ2-5; 13 nucleotides align to TRBD2. Germline CDR1 SQVTM, CDR2 ANQGSEA. The CDR3 has 15 residues. V gave up 6 bases and J gave up 5 bases; unmatched junction bases: 9. The full variable domain, rest sourced from reference TRBV29-1 and TRBJ2-5, is SAVISQKPSRDICQRGTSLTIQCQVDSQVTMMFWYRQQPGQSLTLIATANQGSEATYESGFVIDKFPISRPNLTFSTLTVSNMSPEDSSIYLCSVPTSGGMDETQYFGPGTRLLVL.

This clonotype was seen a handful of times. For the CDR3, the DNA is TGCAGTGCCCTAAGGGGCAGGGTCACCGGGGAGCTGTTTTTT. Its protein is CSALRGRVTGELFF. The V and J genes are TRBV20-1 and TRBJ2-2, with D possibly TRBD1 on 5 matching bases. CDR3 length: 14 residues. V shed 6 bases and J shed 4 bases, with 15 bases lying between them. Germline assignment: CDR1 DFQATT and CDR2 SNEGSKA (reference sequence).

Of note for this clonotype: One base away lies a much larger clone, so this may be a sequencing read error. The chain is built from TRBV7-9 and TRBJ2-7, with 10 positions matching TRBD1. Germline loops: CDR1 SEHNR, CDR2 FQNEAQ (reference sequence). The length of the CDR3 is 17 residues. CDR3 sequence reads: CSSSSKGQGTTSYEQYF. CDR3 in DNA: TGTTCCAGCAGTTCAAAGGGACAGGGGACAACCTCCTACGAGCAGTACTTC.

The rearrangement links TRBV30 to TRBJ2-3; possibly TRBD2 for D (5 bases). Deletions cut 0 bases from V and 4 bases from J, with 14 bases between. Germline V gives CDR1 GTSNPN, CDR2 SVGIG (reference sequence). CDR3 length equals 15 residues. CDR3 residues: CAWSVRGRSSDTQYF. In DNA form, the CDR3 reads TGTGCCTGGAGTGTCCGCGGGCGTAGCTCAGATACGCAGTATTTT.

This clonotype was observed many times. The chain carries TRBV20-1 and TRBJ1-1; D is possibly TRBD1 (5 bases). From germline, CDR1 is DFQATT and CDR2 SNEGSKA (reference sequence). CDR3 length: 13 amino acids. V lost 2 bases, J lost 4 bases, and 11 bases lay in between. DNA for the CDR3: TGCAGTGCTAGAACTTCCGGGGGCACTGAAGCTTTCTTT. This codes for CSARTSGGTEAFF.

The table lists this clonotype with a count of one. This sequence may be a read error, since a much larger clone differs from it by one base. The chain employs TRBV20-1 and TRBJ1-5; D possibly corresponds to TRBD1 (6 bases). The germline gives CDR1 DFQATT, CDR2 SNEGSKA (reference sequence). Trimming left V 4 bases short and J 2 bases short, with 12 bases between. The CDR3 loop spans 14 amino acids. In DNA, the CDR3 is TGCAGTGCTAACCAGGGGTCTCGCAATCAGCCCCAGCATTTT. Residues: CSANQGSRNQPQHF.

Notes on this clonotype: A much larger clone lies one base from this, so it may be a read error. The gene calls are TRBV7-2 and TRBJ2-5; no clear D. The V end lost 1 base, the J end lost 11 bases, and 11 bases lay between the germline ends. CDR1 and CDR2 (germline): SGHTA, FQGNSA. The CDR3 is made up of 12 amino acids. The CDR3 spells CASSLEPTEQYF. CDR3 bases: TGTGCCAGCAGCTTAGAACCCACAGAGCAGTACTTC.

This clonotype was recorded at least ten times. V and J are TRBV5-1 and TRBJ2-3, with 10 bases fitting TRBD2. The CDR3 is made up of 16 amino acids. V dropped 4 bases and J dropped 0; count of bases not matched to a gene: 5. From germline, CDR1 is SGHRS and CDR2 YFSETQ. CDR3 sequence: CASSRGLATSTDTQYF. The CDR3 DNA reads TGCGCCAGCAGCAGGGGACTAGCGACTAGCACAGATACGCAGTATTTT.

The chain employs TRBV7-2 and TRBJ2-7; D ambiguous. The V gene's germline CDR1 is SGHTA and CDR2 FQGNSA. V shed 1 base and J shed 0 bases, with 7 bases lying between them. The CDR3 length is 14 residues. The CDR3 sequence: CASSLVKSSYEQYF. The CDR3 coding sequence is TGTGCCAGCAGCTTAGTAAAGAGCTCCTACGAGCAGTACTTC.